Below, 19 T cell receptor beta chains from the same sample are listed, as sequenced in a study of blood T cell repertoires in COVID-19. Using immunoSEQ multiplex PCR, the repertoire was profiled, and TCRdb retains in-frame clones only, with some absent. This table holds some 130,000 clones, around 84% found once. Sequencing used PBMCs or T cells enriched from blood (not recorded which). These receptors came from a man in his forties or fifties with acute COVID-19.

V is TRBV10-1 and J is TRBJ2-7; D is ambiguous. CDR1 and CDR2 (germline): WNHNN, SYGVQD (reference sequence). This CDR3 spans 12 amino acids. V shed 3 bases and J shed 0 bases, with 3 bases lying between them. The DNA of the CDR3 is TGCGCCAGCAGTGACAGCTCCTACGAGCAGTACTTC. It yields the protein CASSDSSYEQYF.

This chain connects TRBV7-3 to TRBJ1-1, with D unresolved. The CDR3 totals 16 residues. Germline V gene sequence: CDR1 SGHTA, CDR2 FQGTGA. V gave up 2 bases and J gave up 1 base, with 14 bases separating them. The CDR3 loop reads CASSLVRGVRNTEAFF. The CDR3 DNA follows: TGTGCCAGCAGCTTAGTTAGAGGCGTGCGGAACACTGAAGCTTTCTTT.

CDR3 sequence: CASEGQGNSPLHF. In DNA form, the CDR3 reads TGTGCCAGCGAGGGACAGGGTAATTCACCCCTCCACTTT. J is TRBJ1-6 and V is TRBV2, with 9 bases that match TRBD1. The germline V gene has CDR1 SNHLY and CDR2 FYNNEI. The trim removed 8 bases at V and 6 bases at J, leaving 2 bases unmatched. The CDR3 loop spans 13 amino acids.

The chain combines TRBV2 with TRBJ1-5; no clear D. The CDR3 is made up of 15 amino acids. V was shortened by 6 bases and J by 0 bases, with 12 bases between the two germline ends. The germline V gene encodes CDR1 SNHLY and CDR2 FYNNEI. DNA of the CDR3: TGTGCCAGCAGCGGAGATCGGGATAGCAATCAGCCCCAGCATTTT. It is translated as CASSGDRDSNQPQHF.

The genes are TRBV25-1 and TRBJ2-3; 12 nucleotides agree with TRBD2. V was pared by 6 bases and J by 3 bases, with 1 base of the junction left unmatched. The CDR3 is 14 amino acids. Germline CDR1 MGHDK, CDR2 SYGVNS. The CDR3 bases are TGTGCCAGCAGACTAGCGGGAGGTACAGATACGCAGTATTTT. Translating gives CASRLAGGTDTQYF.

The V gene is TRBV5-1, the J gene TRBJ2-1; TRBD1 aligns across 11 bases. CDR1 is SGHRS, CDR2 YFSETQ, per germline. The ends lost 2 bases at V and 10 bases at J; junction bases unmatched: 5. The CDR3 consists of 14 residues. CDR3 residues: CASSFRTGGEEQFF. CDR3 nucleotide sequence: TGCGCCAGCAGCTTTCGGACAGGGGGCGAGGAGCAGTTCTTC.

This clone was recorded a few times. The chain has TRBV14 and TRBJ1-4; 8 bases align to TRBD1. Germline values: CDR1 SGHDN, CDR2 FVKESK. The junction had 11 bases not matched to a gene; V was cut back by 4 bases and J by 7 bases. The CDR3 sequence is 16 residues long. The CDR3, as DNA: TGTGCCAGCAGCCCAGGGGGCTCGACTGGGAGTGAAAAACTGTTTTTT. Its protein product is CASSPGGSTGSEKLFF.

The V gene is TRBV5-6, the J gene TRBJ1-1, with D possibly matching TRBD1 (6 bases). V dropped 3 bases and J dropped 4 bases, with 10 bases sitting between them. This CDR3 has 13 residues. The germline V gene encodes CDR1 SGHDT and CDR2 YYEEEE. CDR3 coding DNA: TGTGCCAGCAGCTATGACAGGAGCACTGAAGCTTTCTTT. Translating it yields CASSYDRSTEAFF.

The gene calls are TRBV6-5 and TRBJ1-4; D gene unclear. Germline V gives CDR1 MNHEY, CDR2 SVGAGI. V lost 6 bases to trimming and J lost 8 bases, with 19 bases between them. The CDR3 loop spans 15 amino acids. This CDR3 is CASSFEWTRREKLFF. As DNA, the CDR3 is TGTGCCAGCAGCTTCGAATGGACTCGGCGGGAAAAACTGTTTTTT.

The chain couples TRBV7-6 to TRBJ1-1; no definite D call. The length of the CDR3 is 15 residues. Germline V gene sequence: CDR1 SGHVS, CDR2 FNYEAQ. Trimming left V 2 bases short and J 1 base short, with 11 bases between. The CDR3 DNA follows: TGTGCCAGCAGCTTAATAAACACCCCGAACACTGAAGCTTTCTTT. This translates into CASSLINTPNTEAFF.

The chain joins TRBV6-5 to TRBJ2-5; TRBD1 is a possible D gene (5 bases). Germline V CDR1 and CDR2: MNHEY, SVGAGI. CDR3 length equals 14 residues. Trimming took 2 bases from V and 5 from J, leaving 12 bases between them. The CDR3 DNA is TGTGCCAGCAGTTACGATATCAAGGGGGAGACCCAGTACTTC. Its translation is CASSYDIKGETQYF.

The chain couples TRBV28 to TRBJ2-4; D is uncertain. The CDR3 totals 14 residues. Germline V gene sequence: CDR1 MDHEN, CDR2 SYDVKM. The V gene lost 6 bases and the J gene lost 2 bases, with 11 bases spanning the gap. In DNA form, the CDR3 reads TGTGCCAGCAGCTCCCCGACTCCCAAAAACATTCAGTACTTC. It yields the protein CASSSPTPKNIQYF.

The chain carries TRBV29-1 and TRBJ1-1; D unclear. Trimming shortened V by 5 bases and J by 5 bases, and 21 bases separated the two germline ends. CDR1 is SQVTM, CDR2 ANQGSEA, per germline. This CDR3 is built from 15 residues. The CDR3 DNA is TGCAGCGTTCTAAAGGAGGACCGCCTGGGGACTGAAGCTTTCTTT. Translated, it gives CSVLKEDRLGTEAFF.

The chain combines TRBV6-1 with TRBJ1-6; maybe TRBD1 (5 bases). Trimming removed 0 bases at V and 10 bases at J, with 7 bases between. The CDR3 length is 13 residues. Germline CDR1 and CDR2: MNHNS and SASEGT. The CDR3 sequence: CASSEAQGSPLHF. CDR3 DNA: TGTGCCAGCAGTGAAGCGCAGGGATCACCCCTCCACTTT.

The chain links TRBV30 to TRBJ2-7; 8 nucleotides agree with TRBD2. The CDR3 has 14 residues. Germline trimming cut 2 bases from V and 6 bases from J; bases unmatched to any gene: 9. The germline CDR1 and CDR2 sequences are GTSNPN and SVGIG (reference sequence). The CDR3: CAWSLGRGGREQYF. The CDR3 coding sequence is TGTGCCTGGAGTCTCGGACGGGGGGGCCGCGAGCAGTACTTC.

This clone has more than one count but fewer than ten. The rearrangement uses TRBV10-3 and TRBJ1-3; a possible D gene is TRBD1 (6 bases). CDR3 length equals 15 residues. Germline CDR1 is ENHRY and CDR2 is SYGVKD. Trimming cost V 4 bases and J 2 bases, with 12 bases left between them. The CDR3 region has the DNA TGTGCCATCAGTGGAACACAGGGAGCTGGAAACACCATATATTTT. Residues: CAISGTQGAGNTIYF.

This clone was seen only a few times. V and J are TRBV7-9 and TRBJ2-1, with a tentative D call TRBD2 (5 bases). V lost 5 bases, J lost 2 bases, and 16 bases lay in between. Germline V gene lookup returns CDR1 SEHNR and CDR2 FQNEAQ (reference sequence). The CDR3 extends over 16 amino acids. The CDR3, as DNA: TGTGCCAGCAGCCCTCCTAGGGCGGAGGCCTACAATGAGCAGTTCTTC. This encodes CASSPPRAEAYNEQFF.

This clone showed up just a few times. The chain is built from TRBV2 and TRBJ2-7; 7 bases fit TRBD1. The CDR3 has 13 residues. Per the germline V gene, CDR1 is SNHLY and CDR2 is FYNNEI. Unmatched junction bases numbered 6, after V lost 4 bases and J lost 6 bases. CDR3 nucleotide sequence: TGTGCCAGCAGTGGACAGGGCCACGGCGAGCAGTACTTC. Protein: CASSGQGHGEQYF. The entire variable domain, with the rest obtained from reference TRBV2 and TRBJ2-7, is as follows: EPEVTQTPSHQVTQMGQEVILRCVPISNHLYFYWYRQILGQKVEFLVSFYNNEISEKSEIFDDQFSVERPDGSNFTLKIRSTKLEDSAMYFCASSGQGHGEQYFGPGTRLTVT.

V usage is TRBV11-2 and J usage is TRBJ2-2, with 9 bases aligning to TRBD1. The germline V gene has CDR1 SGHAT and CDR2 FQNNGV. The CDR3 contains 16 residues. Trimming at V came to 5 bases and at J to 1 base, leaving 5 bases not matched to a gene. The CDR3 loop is CASSRPGQGNTGELFF. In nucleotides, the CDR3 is TGTGCCAGCAGCCGACCGGGACAGGGGAACACCGGGGAGCTGTTTTTT.